This TCR beta chain was observed in a study of regulatory T cells in long-lasting Graves disease. This clonotype was detected many times. As to time point: newly diagnosed GD, antithyroid drugs for less than 3 months. Researchers made the TCR library from RNA that was extracted from PBMCs. Libraries of TCR beta came from iRepertoire HTBI primers plus Arm-PCR of CDR3 regions. TCRdb reprocessed the multiplex PCR reads with MiXCR, giving one entry per CDR3 protein. The data show about 310,000 distinct CDR3 sequences, approximately 20% seen once. The ends were cut back, 1 base at V and 11 bases at J, with 16 bases in the middle. Germline V gene data show CDR1 as SGHRS and CDR2 as YFSETQ. This CDR3 has 14 amino acids.

The sequencing used peripheral blood mononuclear cells (PBMCs), collected at new diagnosis, from a patient treated with antithyroid drugs. The chain joins TRBV5-1 to TRBJ2-1, with D possibly being TRBD1 or TRBD2 (5 bases each). The receptor's source is a female donor with Graves disease. The CDR3 coding sequence is TGCGCCAGCAGCTTGTCCCCATCTGGGGGAAAGCAGTTCTTC. Translating gives CASSLSPSGGKQFF.